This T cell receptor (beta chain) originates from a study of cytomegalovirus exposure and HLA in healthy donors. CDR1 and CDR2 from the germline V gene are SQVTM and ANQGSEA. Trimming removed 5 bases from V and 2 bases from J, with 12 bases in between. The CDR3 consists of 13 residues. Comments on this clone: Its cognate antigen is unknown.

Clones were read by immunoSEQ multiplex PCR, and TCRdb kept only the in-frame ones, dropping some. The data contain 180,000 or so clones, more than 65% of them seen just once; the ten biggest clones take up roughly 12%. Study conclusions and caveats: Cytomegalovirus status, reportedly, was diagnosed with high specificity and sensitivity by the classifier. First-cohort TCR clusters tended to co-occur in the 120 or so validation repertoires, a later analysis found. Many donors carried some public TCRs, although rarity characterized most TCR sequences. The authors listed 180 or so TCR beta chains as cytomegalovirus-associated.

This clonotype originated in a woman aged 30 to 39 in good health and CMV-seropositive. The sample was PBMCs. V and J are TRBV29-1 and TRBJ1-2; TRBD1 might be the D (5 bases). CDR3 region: CSVSQGGNYGYTF. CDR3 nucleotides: TGCAGCGTTTCCCAGGGAGGAAACTATGGCTACACCTTC.